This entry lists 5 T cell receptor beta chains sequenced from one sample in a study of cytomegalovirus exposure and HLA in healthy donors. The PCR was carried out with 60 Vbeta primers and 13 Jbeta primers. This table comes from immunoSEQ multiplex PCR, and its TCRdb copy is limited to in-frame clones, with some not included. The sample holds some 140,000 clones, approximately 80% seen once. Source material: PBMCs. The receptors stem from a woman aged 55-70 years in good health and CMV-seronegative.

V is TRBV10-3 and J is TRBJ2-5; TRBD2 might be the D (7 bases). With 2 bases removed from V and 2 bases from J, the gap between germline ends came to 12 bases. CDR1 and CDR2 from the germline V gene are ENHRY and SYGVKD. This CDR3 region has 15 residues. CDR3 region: CAISEGGGGQETQYF. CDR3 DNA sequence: TGTGCCATCAGTGAGGGGGGGGGCGGGCAAGAGACCCAGTACTTC.

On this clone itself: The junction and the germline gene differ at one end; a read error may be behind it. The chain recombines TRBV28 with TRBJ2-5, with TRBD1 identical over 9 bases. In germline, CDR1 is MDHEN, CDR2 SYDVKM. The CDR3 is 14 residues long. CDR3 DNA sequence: TGCGCCAGCAGTCCTACCGGGACAGGGACCTTGGGGTACTTC. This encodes CASSPTGTGTLGYF. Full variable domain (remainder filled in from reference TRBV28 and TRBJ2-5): DVKVTQSSRYLVKRTGEKVFLECVQDMDHENMFWYRQDPGLGLRLIYFSYDVKMKEKGDIPEGYSVSREKKERFSLILESASTNQTSMYLCASSPTGTGTLGYFGPGTRLLVL.

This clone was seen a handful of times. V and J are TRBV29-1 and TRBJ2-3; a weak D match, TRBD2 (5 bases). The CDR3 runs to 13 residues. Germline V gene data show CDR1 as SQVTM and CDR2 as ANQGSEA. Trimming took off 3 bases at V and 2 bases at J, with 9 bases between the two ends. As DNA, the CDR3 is TGCAGCGTTGATAGGGAGATCACAGATACGCAGTATTTT. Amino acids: CSVDREITDTQYF.

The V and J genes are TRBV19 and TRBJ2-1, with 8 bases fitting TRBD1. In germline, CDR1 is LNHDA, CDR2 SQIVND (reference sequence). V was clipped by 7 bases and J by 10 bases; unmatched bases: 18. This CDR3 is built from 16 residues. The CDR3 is CASTPRAGGNAQEQFF. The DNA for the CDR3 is TGTGCCAGTACCCCCAGGGCAGGGGGCAATGCTCAGGAGCAGTTCTTC.

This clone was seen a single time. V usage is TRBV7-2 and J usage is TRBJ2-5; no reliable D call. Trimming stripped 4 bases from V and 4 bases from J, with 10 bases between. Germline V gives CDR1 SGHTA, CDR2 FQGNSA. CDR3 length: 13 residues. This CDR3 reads CASSSPVGETQYF. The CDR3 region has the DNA TGTGCCAGCAGCTCTCCAGTTGGAGAGACCCAGTACTTC.